The present TCR beta chain was sequenced within a study of blood T cell repertoires in COVID-19. Study information: PBMCs, B-cell-depleted T cells, or T cells were the source of the cDNA or gDNA that made up the material.

Original data processing: Reference gene primer amplification yielded estimated nucleated cell counts. The table came from immunoSEQ multiplex PCR; TCRdb's copy has only in-frame clones and leaves some out. That table furnishes V, J and clone size, whereas the DNA furnished D and trimming. Of under 200,000 clones in the sample, almost 85% are singletons; the top ten hold about 11%. V was pared by 0 bases and J by 2 bases, with 12 bases between. This CDR3 has 15 amino acids. CDR1 and CDR2 from the germline V gene are SGHRS and YFSETQ. Participants were aged about 18 to 90 years, lived in 20 to 25 US areas, and enrolled virtually. Participants' reported clinical history set cohort assignment.

This TCR came from a man aged 50-59 years who had recovered from COVID-19. The sequencing sample was made of PBMCs or T cells enriched from blood (not recorded which). This chain links TRBV5-1 with TRBJ2-7; the D gene is possibly TRBD1 (6 bases). This CDR3 is CASSLGTAETYEQYF. CDR3 coding DNA: TGCGCCAGCAGCTTGGGGACAGCCGAAACCTACGAGCAGTACTTC.